These T cell receptor beta chains were read from a single sample in a study of T cell repertoires in cytomegalovirus infection. Their cognate antigens are unknown. TCRdb analysed the reads with MiXCR anew, one entry per CDR3 protein. Among under 90,000 distinct CDR3 sequences listed, 20% to 25% were seen once. Sequencing was performed on PBMCs, sequenced either directly or after in vitro stimulation (not recorded which). The receptors here all came from a human donor in good health (CMV status not recorded). Some clones in this sample may be carry-over from other donors' samples. Both conserved end residues are part of each CDR3. D genes are given only for firm matches. Clone size is shown for a subset of rows, as once, few, many or a class of expanded clone.

NA | TRBJ2-2 | NA | TRBV14 | TGTGCCAGCACCCATCGGGCGAACACCGGGGAGCTGTTTTTT | CASTHRANTGELFF
NA | TRBJ1-5 | TRBD1 | TRBV27 | TGTGCCAGCAGTTTATCGACAGGGGAGCAGCATTTT | CASSLSTGEQHF
NA | TRBJ2-7 | NA | TRBV19 | TGTGCCAGTAGTCCTATGGGGCGGGACAGCTACGAGCAGTACTTC | CASSPMGRDSYEQYF
NA | TRBJ2-1 | TRBD2 | TRBV20-1 | TGCAGCGGGGAGCGGGGAAGTACTGGTAGTGAGCAGTTCTTC | CSGERGSTGSEQFF
NA | TRBJ2-3 | NA | TRBV6-5 | TGTGCCAGCAGTTACGATTTGAGATACAGGCCGCAGTATTTT | CASSYDLRYRPQYF
few | TRBJ1-1 | NA | TRBV11-3 | TGTGCCAGCAGCTTTAAGAGGAACACTGAAGCTTTCTTT | CASSFKRNTEAFF
many | TRBJ2-3 | TRBD2 | TRBV7-8 | TGTGCCAGCAGCGAGAGCGGACTAGCGGTAGGGACAGATACGCAGTATTTT | CASSESGLAVGTDTQYF
many | TRBJ1-5 | TRBD1 | TRBV29-1 | TGCAGCGTTGGAGAGGCAGGGGGAGCGGGCAATCAGCCCCAGCATTTT | CSVGEAGGAGNQPQHF
NA | TRBJ1-1 | TRBD1 | TRBV20-1 | TGCAGTGCTAGGGGACAGATAGAAGCTTTCTTT | CSARGQIEAFF
NA | TRBJ2-3 | NA | TRBV15 | TGTGCCACCAGCAGAGATCAGGCAGGGACAGATACGCAGTATTTT | CATSRDQAGTDTQYF
NA | TRBJ2-5 | TRBD2 | TRBV7-2 | TGTGCCAGCAGCTTAGGGCTAGCGGGCGAATTTGAGACCCAGTACTTC | CASSLGLAGEFETQYF
NA | TRBJ1-2 | NA | TRBV5-6 | TGTGCCAGCAGCTTCAACTTTGACAACCCCGTTCGACTCTATGGCTACACCTTC | CASSFNFDNPVRLYGYTF
few | TRBJ1-6 | TRBD1 | TRBV19 | TGTGCCACTCGACTTACGGGACAGGGGGCATACTCACCCCTCCACTTT | CATRLTGQGAYSPLHF
few | TRBJ2-3 | NA | TRBV7-2 | TGTGCCAGCAGCTTCTCGGAAAGCACAGATACGCAGTATTTT | CASSFSESTDTQYF
NA | TRBJ1-6 | NA | TRBV7-6 | TGTGCCAGCAGCTTACTGGACCCCAATTCACCCCTCCACTTT | CASSLLDPNSPLHF
few | TRBJ2-4 | NA | TRBV28 | TGTGCCTCCAGCGGCGTCAGGCCGGAAAACATTCAGTACTTC | CASSGVRPENIQYF
few | TRBJ1-1 | TRBD1 | TRBV7-8 | TGTGCCAGCAGCTTAGACGAGACAGGGATGAACACTGAAGCTTTCTTT | CASSLDETGMNTEAFF
few | TRBJ1-1 | NA | TRBV5-5 | TGTGCCAGCAGCTTGGTATATTGGGGGGCAGCTGAAGCTTTCTTT | CASSLVYWGAAEAFF
NA | TRBJ2-3 | TRBD2 | TRBV6-5 | TGTGCCAGCAGTGTTCGCGGGAGCGAGACAGATACGCAGTATTTT | CASSVRGSETDTQYF
few | TRBJ2-3 | TRBD2 | TRBV9 | TGTGCCAGCAGCGTTGGGGGAGGGCGAGCAGATACGCAGTATTTT | CASSVGGGRADTQYF
NA | TRBJ2-7 | NA | TRBV7-8 | TGTGCCAGCAGCCCCGCTGAGATTTCCTACGAGCAGTACTTC | CASSPAEISYEQYF
NA | TRBJ2-2 | NA | TRBV12-3/TRBV12-4 | TGTGCCAGCAAAATCAACACCGGGGAGCTGTTTTTT | CASKINTGELFF
few | TRBJ2-3 | NA | TRBV7-8 | TGTGCCAGCAGCTCGACCCGGAGCACAGATACGCAGTATTTT | CASSSTRSTDTQYF
many | TRBJ2-1 | NA | TRBV7-2 | TGTGCCAGCAGTCGACAGGGAGGGGTGCAGTTCTTC | CASSRQGGVQFF
NA | TRBJ2-3 | NA | TRBV19 | TGTGCCAGTAGTATTGGCACCTTGACAGATACGCAGTATTTT | CASSIGTLTDTQYF
many | TRBJ2-5 | TRBD1 | TRBV11-3 | TGTGCCAGCAGCGTGACAGGGGCTGGAGGAGAGACCCAGTACTTC | CASSVTGAGGETQYF
few | TRBJ1-1 | NA | TRBV6-6 | TGTGCCAGCAGAGCCACGGTGGAACACCAGAACACTGAAGCTTTCTTT | CASRATVEHQNTEAFF
NA | TRBJ1-3 | TRBD1 | TRBV24-1 | TGTGCCACCAGTGACAGGGGGCCTGGAAACACCATATATTTT | CATSDRGPGNTIYF
few | TRBJ1-2 | TRBD1 | TRBV5-1 | TGCGCCAGCAGCGCCGGGGCAGGGGGCCGCTATGGCTACACCTTC | CASSAGAGGRYGYTF